This T cell receptor beta chain derives from a study of CXCR3-negative and CXCR3-positive naive CD8 T cells (dated by TCRdb to between 2019 and 2020). In terms of the full investigation: In total, some 150 million TRB reads were obtained, which works out to roughly 1.5 +/- 0.3 million reads per library. The diversity and physicochemical repertoire analyses included 11 donors pooled from two independent experiments. The TRBV-TRBJ cluster analysis covered naive subsets from 5 donors and memory cells from 3 donors. The study at large found these results: Because surface CD5, which is linked to self-reactivity in mice, was comparable between the naive subsets, TCR interaction strength was also inferred from the physicochemical properties of TRB CDR3s. CXCR3 expression partially decreased after cryopreservation, so most assays used freshly isolated PBMCs. Both naive subsets had comparably high repertoire diversity, while memory CD8+ T cells had much lower repertoire diversity. TRBV-TRBJ usage was similar between naive CXCR3-negative and CXCR3-positive cells from the same donor, while memory cells showed distinct patterns.

The sequencing machine was a NextSeq 550. The Human TCR Profiling Kit (MiLaboratory) was used to prepare UMI-labeled 5' RACE TRB cDNA libraries. cDNA synthesis used the entire amount of extracted RNA, and PCR amplification then used the entire amount of cDNA produced. Libraries were prepared in parallel with an identical number of PCR cycles. The authors processed their data as follows. MIGEC and MiXCR extracted about 50,000 +/- 10,000 unique UMI-labeled TRB cDNA molecules per library, requiring at least two reads per UMI. An average of roughly 40,000 +/- 10,000 functional in-frame TRB CDR3 nucleotide clonotypes without stop codons was found per library. After each sample was downsampled to 5000 UMI-labeled TRB molecules, VDJtools was used to calculate diversity metrics such as normalized Shannon-Wiener and Chao1. VDJtools was used to calculate clonotype-size-weighted physicochemical properties of the central five CDR3 residues, namely interaction energy, strength, volume and Kidera factor 4. TCRdb reprocessed the reads; each CDR3 protein sequence makes one entry, and DNA is unavailable. These V and J calls are TCRdb output, not the study's own analysis. The record for this sample contains about 40,000 distinct CDR3 sequences. About 10% of the sample is taken by the ten largest.

For each CD8+ T cell subset, flow sorting was done in triplicate, and 300,000 or so cells per subset went directly into RLT lysis buffer. Peripheral blood mononuclear cells were isolated from buffy coats using standard density gradient centrifugation. Total RNA was extracted from sorted cells with an RNeasy Mini Kit. In the germline V gene, CDR1 corresponds to LGHNA and CDR2 to YNFKEQ. Spanning cysteine to phenylalanine, the CDR3 consists of 15 amino acids. Only the protein sequence is given. With respect to this clonotype: Which antigen it targets is not known.

The sequence joins TRBV4-2 to TRBJ2-1; TCRdb's D call of TRBD2 is untestable without DNA. What was sequenced was memory CD8+ T cells from blood. The cell subset or site label, read with the paper, signifies: conventional CD8+ memory T cells (TMEM), sorted as controls. The origin of this receptor is a human donor in good health. Some clones in this sample may be carry-over from other donors' samples. This receptor carries the CDR3 CASSPSSGGADEQFF.